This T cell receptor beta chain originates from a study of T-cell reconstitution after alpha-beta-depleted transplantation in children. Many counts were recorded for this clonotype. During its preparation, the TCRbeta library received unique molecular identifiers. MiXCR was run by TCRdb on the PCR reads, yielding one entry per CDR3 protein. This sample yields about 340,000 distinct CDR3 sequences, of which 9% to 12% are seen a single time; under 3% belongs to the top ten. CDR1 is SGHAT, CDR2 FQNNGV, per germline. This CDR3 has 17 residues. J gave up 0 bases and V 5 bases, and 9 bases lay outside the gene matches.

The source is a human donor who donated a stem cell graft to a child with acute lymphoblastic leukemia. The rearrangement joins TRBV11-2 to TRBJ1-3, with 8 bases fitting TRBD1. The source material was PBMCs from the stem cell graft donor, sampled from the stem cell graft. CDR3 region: CASSPDRDTFSGNTIYF. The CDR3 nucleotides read TGTGCCAGCAGCCCGGACAGGGACACCTTCTCTGGAAACACCATATATTTT.